This TCR beta chain derives from a study of blood T cell repertoires in COVID-19. The overall study: Acute and convalescent COVID-19 specimens originated in the United States, Italy and Spain. PBMCs, B-cell-depleted T cells, or T cells were the source of the cDNA or gDNA that made up the material.

The CDR3 has 14 residues. V trimming: 5 bases; J trimming: 6 bases; junction bases outside the gene matches: 10. Looked up from germline, CDR1 is SGDLS and CDR2 is YYNGEE. Under the authors' procedure: Scientists estimated how many nucleated cells there were by amplifying reference gene primers. Assay used: immunoSEQ multiplex PCR; TCRdb lists only in-frame clones, some missing. That table is the source of V, J and clone size, and D and trimming were worked out from the DNA. This sample yields about 37,000 clones, of which about nine tenths are seen a single time; roughly 6.1% belongs to the top ten.

This sequence joins TRBV9 and TRBJ1-2; 7 bases map to TRBD1. The receptor comes from a human donor in a cohort sampled during active COVID-19. Sequencing was carried out using peripheral blood. This CDR3 is CASSGGGWTNGYTF. The CDR3 nucleotides read TGTGCCAGCAGTGGAGGGGGCTGGACGAATGGCTACACCTTC.